Sequencing of this T cell receptor (beta chain) was carried out in a study of monozygotic twins with inflammatory bowel disease. Every TCR library consumed approximately 3,500 ng of total RNA. Molecular identifiers with 6-nucleotide sample barcodes were added during cDNA synthesis via template switching. TCRdb re-analyzed the 5' RACE reads; it lists each CDR3 protein once, without DNA. The data include fewer than 400,000 distinct CDR3 sequences; the top ten clones carry 5.6%. The sequence derives from a human donor with ulcerative colitis or Crohn's disease, or a healthy co-twin of an affected twin (not recorded which). Sequencing was carried out using blood.

CDR3 loop: CASSLSVLQGTHEQYF. The chain employs TRBV5-1 and TRBJ2-7; TCRdb returns TRBD1, unconfirmable since there is no DNA. Germline V CDR1 and CDR2: SGHRS, YFSETQ. The CDR3 is 16 residues long.